One sample yielded the 17 T cell receptor beta chains listed below, sequenced in a study of blood T cell repertoires in COVID-19. Clones were read by immunoSEQ multiplex PCR, and TCRdb kept only the in-frame ones, dropping some. The data contain tens of thousands of clones, 75% to 85% of them singletons. Sample: peripheral blood. The origin of the receptors is a man in his 60s with acute or convalescent COVID-19.

This chain uses TRBV5-1 with TRBJ1-1; weak D call: TRBD1 (5 bases). The germline gives CDR1 SGHRS, CDR2 YFSETQ. The CDR3 has 15 residues. V gave up 0 bases and J gave up 1 base, with 10 bases separating them. The CDR3 DNA sequence: TGCGCCAGCAGCTTGGGCGGGGCTGAGAACACTGAAGCTTTCTTT. This codes for CASSLGGAENTEAFF. The variable domain in full, completed from reference TRBV5-1 and TRBJ1-1, reads KAGVTQTPRYLIKTRGQQVTLSCSPISGHRSVSWYQQTPGQGLQFLFEYFSETQRNKGNFPGRFSGRQFSNSRSEMNVSTLELGDSALYLCASSLGGAENTEAFFGQGTRLTVV.

This clone was seen a single time. The chain is built from TRBV4-2 and TRBJ2-7; tentative D call: TRBD1 (6 bases). The CDR3 is made up of 15 amino acids. Germline loops: CDR1 LGHNA, CDR2 YNFKEQ. The germline V and J ends were trimmed by 0 bases and 5 bases, with 14 bases remaining between them. This CDR3 reads CASSQDGTRGHEQYF. The CDR3 DNA is TGTGCCAGCAGCCAAGATGGAACCAGGGGCCACGAGCAGTACTTC.

The chain recombines TRBV6-1 with TRBJ1-5; D gene uncertain. The CDR3 has 16 amino acids. Trimming took 4 bases from V and 7 from J, leaving 20 bases between them. Germline V gives CDR1 MNHNS, CDR2 SASEGT. Here the CDR3 DNA reads TGTGCCAGCAGTGGGGAGGGCAGGTCATATAGGCAGCCCCAGCATTTT. Translating gives CASSGEGRSYRQPQHF.

This clone has a single count. The gene calls are TRBV2 and TRBJ2-2; D ambiguous. Germline V lookup: CDR1 SNHLY, CDR2 FYNNEI. The germline V and J ends were trimmed by 7 bases and 5 bases, with 8 bases remaining between them. The CDR3 contains 12 residues. CDR3 protein: CASNYGTGELFF. The CDR3 DNA is TGTGCCAGCAACTACGGTACCGGGGAGCTGTTTTTT.

This clone has more than one count but fewer than ten. J is TRBJ1-6 and V is TRBV3-1 (or the pseudogene TRBV3-2), with a possible D match to TRBD1 (5 bases). The CDR3 sequence is 16 residues long. Germline values: CDR1 LGHDT, CDR2 YNNKEL (reference sequence). Trimming took 0 bases from V and 10 from J, leaving 16 bases between them. The CDR3 sequence: CASSQEDSSAGSPLHF. The CDR3 DNA reads as TGTGCCAGCAGCCAAGAAGACAGTTCTGCGGGGTCACCCCTCCACTTT.

This sequence joins TRBV3-1 (or the pseudogene TRBV3-2) and TRBJ2-2, with 10 positions matching TRBD1. This CDR3 is built from 15 residues. V lost 4 bases and J lost 4; bases outside the gene matches: 3. Looked up from germline, CDR1 is LGHDT and CDR2 is YNNKEL (reference sequence). CDR3 sequence: CASSPRDRGTGELFF. CDR3 bases: TGTGCCAGCAGCCCCCGGGACAGGGGCACCGGGGAGCTGTTTTTT.

This rearrangement joins TRBV5-5 to TRBJ1-3, with a possible D match to TRBD1 (5 bases). The CDR3 runs to 15 residues. Germline lookup yields CDR1 SGHKS and CDR2 YYEKEE (reference sequence). With 5 bases removed from V and 0 bases from J, the gap between germline ends came to 12 bases. The CDR3 spells CASSQGPNSGNTIYF. In DNA, the CDR3 is TGTGCCAGCAGTCAGGGTCCGAACTCTGGAAACACCATATATTTT.

V and J are TRBV7-9 and TRBJ2-5; D gene unclear. Per germline, CDR1 SEHNR and CDR2 FQNEAQ (reference sequence). V lost 4 bases and J 1 base, leaving 10 bases between the germline ends. The CDR3 has 14 residues. CDR3 amino acids: CASSSVGPQETQYF. CDR3 DNA sequence: TGTGCCAGCAGCTCAGTGGGCCCCCAAGAGACCCAGTACTTC.

In its sample, this clone was seen once. This sequence joins TRBV7-3 and TRBJ2-3, with 13 bases aligning to TRBD2. This CDR3 comprises 15 residues. In germline, CDR1 is SGHTA, CDR2 FQGTGA. Losses at the gene ends were 6 bases for V and 3 bases for J; bases not matched to a gene: 3. This chain's CDR3 is CASRLGLAGTDTQYF. The CDR3 nucleotides are TGTGCCAGCAGACTGGGACTAGCGGGGACAGATACGCAGTATTTT.

The chain recombines TRBV27 with TRBJ2-1, with D maybe TRBD2 (6 bases). This CDR3 has 14 residues. V was clipped by 11 bases and J by 0 bases, with 14 bases between them. Germline V gene data show CDR1 as MNHEY and CDR2 as SMNVEV (reference sequence). The CDR3 loop reads CAASGSSSYNEQFF. The CDR3 DNA reads as TGTGCCGCCAGCGGGTCTAGCTCCTACAATGAGCAGTTCTTC.

The chain links TRBV6-6 to TRBJ1-5; D unclear. V shed 5 bases and J shed 4 bases, with 9 bases lying between them. CDR3 length equals 13 residues. Germline V gene data show CDR1 as MNHNY and CDR2 as SVGAGI (reference sequence). The CDR3 is CASSPGGNQPQHF. CDR3 DNA: TGTGCCAGCAGTCCAGGAGGGAATCAGCCCCAGCATTTT.

V gene TRBV5-6 combines with J gene TRBJ1-2, with no clear D. Germline V gene data show CDR1 as SGHDT and CDR2 as YYEEEE. V was clipped by 7 bases and J by 3 bases, with 13 bases between them. The CDR3 totals 13 residues. CDR3 in amino acids: CASVPRLYYGYTF. DNA of the CDR3: TGTGCCAGCGTACCCAGGCTCTACTATGGCTACACCTTC.

The chain recombines TRBV19 with TRBJ2-2; D possibly corresponds to TRBD1 (5 bases). Germline-derived CDR1 and CDR2 are LNHDA and SQIVND (reference sequence). The CDR3 spans 16 residues. Trimming took off 11 bases at V and 2 bases at J, with 21 bases between the two ends. The CDR3 reads CAVGTGRTQNTGELFF. The CDR3 coding sequence is TGTGCCGTGGGAACAGGCCGGACCCAAAACACCGGGGAGCTGTTTTTT.

The gene calls are TRBV7-2 and TRBJ1-1, with TRBD1 as a possible D gene (5 bases). In germline, CDR1 is SGHTA, CDR2 FQGNSA. V lost 1 base, J lost 10 bases, and 16 bases lay in between. CDR3 length: 14 amino acids. Here the CDR3 reads CASSLVQGIYAAFF. For the CDR3, the DNA is TGTGCCAGCAGCTTAGTTCAGGGAATTTACGCAGCTTTCTTT. Full variable domain (missing parts from reference TRBV7-2 and TRBJ1-1): GAGVSQSPSNKVTEKGKDVELRCDPISGHTALYWYRQSLGQGLEFLIYFQGNSAPDKSGLPSDRFSAERTGGSVSTLTIQRTQQEDSAVYLCASSLVQGIYAAFFGQGTRLTVV.

The rearrangement links TRBV5-1 to TRBJ2-7; 7 bases agree with TRBD1. From germline, CDR1 is SGHRS and CDR2 YFSETQ. Trimming at V came to 0 bases and at J to 0 bases, leaving 0 bases not matched to a gene. This CDR3 contains 14 residues. This CDR3 is CASSLGQGSYEQYF. DNA of the CDR3: TGCGCCAGCAGCTTGGGACAGGGCTCCTACGAGCAGTACTTC.

The rearrangement uses TRBV5-6 and TRBJ1-2; no reliable D call. This CDR3 has 15 amino acids. V lost 3 bases, J lost 0 bases, and 12 bases lay in between. Germline loops: CDR1 SGHDT, CDR2 YYEEEE. In DNA form, the CDR3 reads TGTGCCAGCAGCTATGGACTGGGAGCTAACTATGGCTACACCTTC. Protein: CASSYGLGANYGYTF.

This sequence joins TRBV6-2 or TRBV6-3 and TRBJ2-7, with TRBD2 matching over 9 bases. The CDR3 consists of 19 residues. Germline V gene lookup returns CDR1 MNHEY and CDR2 SVGEGT. V trimming: 6 bases; J trimming: 4 bases; junction bases outside the gene matches: 22. CDR3 protein: CASSPLSGGLNSHNYEQYF. The CDR3 nucleotides read TGTGCCAGCAGCCCCCTTAGCGGGGGCCTCAATTCGCACAATTACGAGCAGTACTTC.